What follows describes a single TCR beta chain. The CDR3 length is 14 residues. Germline-derived CDR1 and CDR2 are MDHEN and SYDVKM. V lost 2 bases, J lost 6 bases, and 11 bases lay in between. The data were taken from a study of glioma-infiltrating T cells after dendritic cell vaccination. Across the study: At biweekly intervals, patients got three intradermal dendritic cell vaccine injections.

The PCR used 60 V beta and 13 J beta primers. Only in-frame clones appear in the TCRdb table, and some are missing; sequencing was by immunoSEQ multiplex PCR. This table holds more than 95,000 clones, 65% to 85% found once. Time point in this sample: after dendritic cell vaccination, including at tumor progression/relapse. Patients had residual fresh-frozen tumor tissue and more than two years of survival data. PBMC were collected before vaccination, two weeks after the third vaccination, and at progression. The receptor comes from a human donor with glioblastoma. This chain connects TRBV28 to TRBJ1-5; D gene unclear. The starting material was blood, obtained after dendritic cell vaccination. The CDR3 protein is CASSLGASGQPQHF. The CDR3 DNA reads as TGTGCCAGCAGTTTAGGAGCTAGTGGTCAGCCCCAGCATTTT.